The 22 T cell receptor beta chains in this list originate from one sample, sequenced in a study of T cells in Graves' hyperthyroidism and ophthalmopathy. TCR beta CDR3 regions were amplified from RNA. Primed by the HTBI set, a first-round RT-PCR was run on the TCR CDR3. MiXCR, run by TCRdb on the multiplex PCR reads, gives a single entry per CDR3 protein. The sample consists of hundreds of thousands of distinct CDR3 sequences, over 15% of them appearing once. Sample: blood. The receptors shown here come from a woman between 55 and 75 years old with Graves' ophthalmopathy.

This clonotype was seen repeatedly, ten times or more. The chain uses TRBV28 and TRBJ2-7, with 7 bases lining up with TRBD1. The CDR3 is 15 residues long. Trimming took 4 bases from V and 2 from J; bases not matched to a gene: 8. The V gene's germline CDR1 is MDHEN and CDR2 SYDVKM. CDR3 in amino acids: CASSSRLTGTYEQYF. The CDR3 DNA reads TGTGCCAGCAGTTCCCGATTGACAGGGACCTACGAGCAGTACTTC.

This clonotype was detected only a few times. The CDR3 nucleotides are TGCGCCAGCAGCCAAGATTTGGGGGGGATGACTGAAGCTTTCTTT. This encodes CASSQDLGGMTEAFF. This rearrangement joins TRBV4-3 to TRBJ1-1, with D perhaps matching TRBD1 (5 bases). This CDR3 has 15 amino acids. Germline V lookup: CDR1 LGHNA, CDR2 YSLEER. Trimming removed 0 bases at V and 5 bases at J, with 13 bases between.

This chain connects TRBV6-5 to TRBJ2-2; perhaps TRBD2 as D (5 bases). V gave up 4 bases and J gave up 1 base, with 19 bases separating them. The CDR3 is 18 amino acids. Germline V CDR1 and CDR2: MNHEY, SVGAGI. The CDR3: CASSFATPGYRNTGELFF. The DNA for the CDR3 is TGTGCCAGCAGTTTCGCCACTCCGGGATATAGGAACACCGGGGAGCTGTTTTTT.

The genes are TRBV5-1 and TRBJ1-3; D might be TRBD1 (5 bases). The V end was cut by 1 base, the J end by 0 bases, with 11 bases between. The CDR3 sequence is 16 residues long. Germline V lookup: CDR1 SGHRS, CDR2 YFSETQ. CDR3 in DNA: TGCGCCAGCAGCTTGAACAGGCCCAACTCTGGAAACACCATATATTTT. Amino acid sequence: CASSLNRPNSGNTIYF.

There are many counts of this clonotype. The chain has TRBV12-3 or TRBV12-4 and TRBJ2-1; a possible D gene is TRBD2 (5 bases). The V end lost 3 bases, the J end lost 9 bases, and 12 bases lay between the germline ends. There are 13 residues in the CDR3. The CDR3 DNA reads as TGTGCCAGCAGTTTGGGTTCTGCGGGTGAGCAGTTCTTC. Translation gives CASSLGSAGEQFF.

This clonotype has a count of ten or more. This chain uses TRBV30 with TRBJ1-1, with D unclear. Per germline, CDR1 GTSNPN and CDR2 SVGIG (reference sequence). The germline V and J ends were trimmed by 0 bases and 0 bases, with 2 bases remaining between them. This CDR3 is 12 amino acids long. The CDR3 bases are TGTGCCTGGAGTGTCGTGAACACTGAAGCTTTCTTT. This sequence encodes CAWSVVNTEAFF.

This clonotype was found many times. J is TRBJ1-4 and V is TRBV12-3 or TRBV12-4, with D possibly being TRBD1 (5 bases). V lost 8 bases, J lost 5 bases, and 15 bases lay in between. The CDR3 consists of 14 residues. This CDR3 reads CASVSGEGNEKLFF. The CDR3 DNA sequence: TGTGCCAGCGTTTCGGGGGAAGGAAATGAAAAACTGTTTTTT.

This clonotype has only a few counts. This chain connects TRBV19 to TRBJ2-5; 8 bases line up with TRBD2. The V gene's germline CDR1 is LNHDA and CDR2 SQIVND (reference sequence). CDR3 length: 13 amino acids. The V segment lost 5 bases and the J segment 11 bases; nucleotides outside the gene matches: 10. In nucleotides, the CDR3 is TGTGCCAGTAGTCCTAGCGGGTCCCTGGGACAGTACTTC. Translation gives CASSPSGSLGQYF.

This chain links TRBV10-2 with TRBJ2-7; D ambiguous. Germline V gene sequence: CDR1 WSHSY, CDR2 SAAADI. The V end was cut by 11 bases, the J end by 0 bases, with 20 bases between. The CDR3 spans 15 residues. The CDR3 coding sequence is TGCGCCGGCAAGATGGGTGGATTCCTCTCCTACGAGCAGTACTTC. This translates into CAGKMGGFLSYEQYF.

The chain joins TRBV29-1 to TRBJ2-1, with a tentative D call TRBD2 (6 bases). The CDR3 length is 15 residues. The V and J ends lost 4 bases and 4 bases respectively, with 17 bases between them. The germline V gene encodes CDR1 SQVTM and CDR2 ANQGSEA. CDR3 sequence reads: CSVGGGEHPYNEQFF. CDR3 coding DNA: TGCAGCGTTGGGGGCGGGGAGCACCCTTACAATGAGCAGTTCTTC.

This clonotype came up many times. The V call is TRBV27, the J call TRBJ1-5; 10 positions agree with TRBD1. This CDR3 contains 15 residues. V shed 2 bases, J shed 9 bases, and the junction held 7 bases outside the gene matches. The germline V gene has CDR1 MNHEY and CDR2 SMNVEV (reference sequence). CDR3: CASSLGGTGVMPQHF. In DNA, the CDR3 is TGTGCCAGCAGTTTAGGGGGGACAGGGGTGATGCCCCAGCATTTT.

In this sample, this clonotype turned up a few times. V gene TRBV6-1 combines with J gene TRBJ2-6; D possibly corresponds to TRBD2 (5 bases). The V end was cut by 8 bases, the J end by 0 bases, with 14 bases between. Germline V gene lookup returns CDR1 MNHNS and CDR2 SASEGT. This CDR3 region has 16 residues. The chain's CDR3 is CASLGRVPSGANVLTF. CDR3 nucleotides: TGTGCCAGCCTCGGGCGGGTTCCCTCTGGGGCCAACGTCCTGACTTTC.

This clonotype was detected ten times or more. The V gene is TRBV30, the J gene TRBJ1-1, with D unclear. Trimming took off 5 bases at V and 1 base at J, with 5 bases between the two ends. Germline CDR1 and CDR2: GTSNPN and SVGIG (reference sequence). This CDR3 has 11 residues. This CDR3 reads CAWSRNTEAFF. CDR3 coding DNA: TGTGCCTGGTCTAGGAACACTGAAGCTTTCTTT. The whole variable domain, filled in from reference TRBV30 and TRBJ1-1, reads SQTIHQWPATLVQPVGSPLSLECTVEGTSNPNLYWYRQAAGRGLQLLFYSVGIGQISSEVPQNLSASRPQDRQFILSSKKLLLSDSGFYLCAWSRNTEAFFGQGTRLTVV.

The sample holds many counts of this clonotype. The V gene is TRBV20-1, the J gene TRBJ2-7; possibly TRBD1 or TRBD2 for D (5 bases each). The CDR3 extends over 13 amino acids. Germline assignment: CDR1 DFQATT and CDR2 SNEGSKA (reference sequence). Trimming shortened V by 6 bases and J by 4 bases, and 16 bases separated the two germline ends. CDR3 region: CSAKRWGMYEQYF. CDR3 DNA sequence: TGCAGTGCCAAACGGTGGGGGATGTACGAGCAGTACTTC.

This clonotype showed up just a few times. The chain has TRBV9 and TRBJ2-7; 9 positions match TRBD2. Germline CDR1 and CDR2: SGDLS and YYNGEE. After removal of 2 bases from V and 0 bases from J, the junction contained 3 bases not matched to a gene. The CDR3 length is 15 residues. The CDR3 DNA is TGTGCCAGCAGCGTCCAAGCGGGGGGCTCCTACGAGCAGTACTTC. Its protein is CASSVQAGGSYEQYF.

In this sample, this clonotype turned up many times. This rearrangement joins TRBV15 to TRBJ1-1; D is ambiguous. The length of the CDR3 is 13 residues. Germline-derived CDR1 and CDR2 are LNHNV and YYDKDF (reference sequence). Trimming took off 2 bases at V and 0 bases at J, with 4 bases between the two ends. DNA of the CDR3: TGTGCCACCAGCAGACTAATGAACACTGAAGCTTTCTTT. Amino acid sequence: CATSRLMNTEAFF.

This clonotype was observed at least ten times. The CDR3 sequence: CASSLEYETQYF. The CDR3 nucleotides read TGTGCCAGCAGCTTAGAATATGAGACCCAGTACTTC. The rearrangement uses TRBV7-2 and TRBJ2-5; D call uncertain. Trimming removed 1 base at V and 5 bases at J, with 5 bases between. Per germline, CDR1 SGHTA and CDR2 FQGNSA. The CDR3 consists of 12 residues.

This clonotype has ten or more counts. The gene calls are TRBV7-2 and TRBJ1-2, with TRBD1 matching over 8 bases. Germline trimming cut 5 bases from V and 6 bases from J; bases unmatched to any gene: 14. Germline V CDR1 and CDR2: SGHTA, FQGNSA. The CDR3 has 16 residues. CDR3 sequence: CASSPQSGTGRNGYTF. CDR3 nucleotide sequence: TGTGCCAGCAGCCCGCAATCCGGGACAGGTAGAAATGGCTACACCTTC.

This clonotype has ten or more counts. In DNA form, the CDR3 reads TGCGCCAGCAGAATGGGGCCCACAGATACGCAGTATTTT. It codes for CASRMGPTDTQYF. The chain couples TRBV5-1 to TRBJ2-3; TRBD1 is a possible D gene (5 bases). The CDR3 is made up of 13 amino acids. V was clipped by 5 bases and J by 2 bases, with 9 bases between them. Germline-derived CDR1 and CDR2 are SGHRS and YFSETQ.

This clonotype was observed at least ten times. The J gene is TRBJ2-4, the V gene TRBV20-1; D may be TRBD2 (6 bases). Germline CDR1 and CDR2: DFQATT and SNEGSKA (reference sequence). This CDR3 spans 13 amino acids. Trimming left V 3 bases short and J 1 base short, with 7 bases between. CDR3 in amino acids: CSASRGAKNIQYF. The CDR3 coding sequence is TGCAGTGCTAGTCGGGGGGCCAAAAACATTCAGTACTTC.

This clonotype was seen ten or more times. CDR3 DNA sequence: TGTGCCAGCAGTGGGACTAGCAGGCGAGAGACCCAGTACTTC. This codes for CASSGTSRRETQYF. The chain employs TRBV2 and TRBJ2-5; 8 bases agree with TRBD2. V lost 4 bases to trimming and J lost 4 bases; unmatched junction nucleotides: 5. The CDR3 contains 14 residues. Germline loops: CDR1 SNHLY, CDR2 FYNNEI.

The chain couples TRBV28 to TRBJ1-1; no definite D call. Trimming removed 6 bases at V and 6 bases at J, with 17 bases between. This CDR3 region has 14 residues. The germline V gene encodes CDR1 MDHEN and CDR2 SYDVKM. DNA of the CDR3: TGTGCCAGCAGCCAAGAGTCTCATTGGTCTGAAGCTTTCTTT. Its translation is CASSQESHWSEAFF.